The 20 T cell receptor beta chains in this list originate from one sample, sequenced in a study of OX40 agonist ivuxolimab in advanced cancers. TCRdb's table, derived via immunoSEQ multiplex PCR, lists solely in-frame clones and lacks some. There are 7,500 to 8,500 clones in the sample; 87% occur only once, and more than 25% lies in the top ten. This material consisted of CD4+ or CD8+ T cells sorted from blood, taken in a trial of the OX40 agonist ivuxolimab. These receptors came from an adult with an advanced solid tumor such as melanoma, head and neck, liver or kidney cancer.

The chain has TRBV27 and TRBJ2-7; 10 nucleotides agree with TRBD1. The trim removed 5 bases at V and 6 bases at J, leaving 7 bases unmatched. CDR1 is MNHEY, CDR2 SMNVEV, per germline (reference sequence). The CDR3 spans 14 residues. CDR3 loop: CASSGTTGGFEQYF. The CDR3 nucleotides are TGTGCCAGCAGTGGGACGACAGGGGGCTTCGAGCAGTACTTC.

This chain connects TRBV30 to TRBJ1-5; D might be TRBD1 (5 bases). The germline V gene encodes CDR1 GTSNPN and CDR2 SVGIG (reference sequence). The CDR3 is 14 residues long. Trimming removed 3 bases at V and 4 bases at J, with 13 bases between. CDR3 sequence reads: CAWRDRRGNQPQHF. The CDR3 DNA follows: TGTGCCTGGAGGGACCGACGGGGGAATCAGCCCCAGCATTTT.

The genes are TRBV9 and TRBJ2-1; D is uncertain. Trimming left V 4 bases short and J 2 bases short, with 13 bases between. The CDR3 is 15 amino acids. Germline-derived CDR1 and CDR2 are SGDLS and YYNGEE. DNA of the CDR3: TGTGCCAGCAGCCCGCCTCCCTATGCCTACAATGAGCAGTTCTTC. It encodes CASSPPPYAYNEQFF.

For the CDR3, the DNA is TGCAGTGCCCGCCTACGGGCTGAGCAGTTCTTC. It translates to CSARLRAEQFF. The chain has TRBV20-1 and TRBJ2-1; no definite D call. Germline V gene data show CDR1 as DFQATT and CDR2 as SNEGSKA (reference sequence). The V gene lost 6 bases and the J gene lost 9 bases, with 12 bases spanning the gap. This CDR3 contains 11 residues.

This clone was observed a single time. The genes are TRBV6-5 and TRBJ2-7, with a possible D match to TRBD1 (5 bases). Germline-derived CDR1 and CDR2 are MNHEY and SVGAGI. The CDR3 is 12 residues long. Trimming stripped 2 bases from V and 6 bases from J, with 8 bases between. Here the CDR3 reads CASSYGAGEQYF. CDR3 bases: TGTGCCAGCAGTTACGGGGCAGGCGAGCAGTACTTC.

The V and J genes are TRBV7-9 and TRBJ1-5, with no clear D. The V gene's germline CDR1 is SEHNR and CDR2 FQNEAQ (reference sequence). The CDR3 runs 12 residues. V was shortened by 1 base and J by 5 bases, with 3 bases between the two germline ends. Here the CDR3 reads CASSLGDQPQHF. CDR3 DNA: TGTGCCAGCAGCTTAGGGGATCAGCCCCAGCATTTT.

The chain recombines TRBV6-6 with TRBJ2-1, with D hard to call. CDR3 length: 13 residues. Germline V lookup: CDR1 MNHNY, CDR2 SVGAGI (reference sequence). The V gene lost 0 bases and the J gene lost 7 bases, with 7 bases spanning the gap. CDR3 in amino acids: CASSYSPSNEQFF. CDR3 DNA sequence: TGTGCCAGCAGTTACTCCCCTTCGAATGAGCAGTTCTTC.

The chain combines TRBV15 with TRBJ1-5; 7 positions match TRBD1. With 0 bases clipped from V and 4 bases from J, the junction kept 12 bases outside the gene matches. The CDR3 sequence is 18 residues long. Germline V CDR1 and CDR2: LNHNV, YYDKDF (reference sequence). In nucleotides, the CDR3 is TGTGCCACCAGCAGAGATAGTTCCACAGGGGTAGGGAATCAGCCCCAGCATTTT. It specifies CATSRDSSTGVGNQPQHF.

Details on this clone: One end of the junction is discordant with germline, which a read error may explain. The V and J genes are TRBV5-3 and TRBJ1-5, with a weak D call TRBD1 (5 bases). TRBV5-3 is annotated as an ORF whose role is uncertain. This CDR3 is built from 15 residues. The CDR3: CASSFQWGGNQPQHF. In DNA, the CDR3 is TGTGCCAGCAGCTTCCAGTGGGGGGGCAATCAGCCCCAGCATTTT.

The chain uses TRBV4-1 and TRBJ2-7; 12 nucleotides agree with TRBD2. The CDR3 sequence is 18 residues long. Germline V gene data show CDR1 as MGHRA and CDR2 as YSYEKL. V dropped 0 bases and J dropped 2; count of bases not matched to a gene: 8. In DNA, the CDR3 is TGCGCCAGCAGCCAAGATGGGCCCCCTAGCGGGAGGGCCTACGAGCAGTACTTC. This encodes CASSQDGPPSGRAYEQYF.

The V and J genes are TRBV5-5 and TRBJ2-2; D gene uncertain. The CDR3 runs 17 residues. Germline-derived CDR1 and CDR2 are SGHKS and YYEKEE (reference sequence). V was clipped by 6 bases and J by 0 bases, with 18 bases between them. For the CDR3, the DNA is TGTGCCAGCAACCCCTACAGTTCCTGGGCGAACACCGGGGAGCTGTTTTTT. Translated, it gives CASNPYSSWANTGELFF.

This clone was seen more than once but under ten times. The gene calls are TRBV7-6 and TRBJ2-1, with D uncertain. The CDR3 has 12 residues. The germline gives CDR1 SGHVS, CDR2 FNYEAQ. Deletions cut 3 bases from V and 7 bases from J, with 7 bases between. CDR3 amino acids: CASSLERNEQFF. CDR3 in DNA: TGTGCCAGCAGCTTGGAGAGAAATGAGCAGTTCTTC.

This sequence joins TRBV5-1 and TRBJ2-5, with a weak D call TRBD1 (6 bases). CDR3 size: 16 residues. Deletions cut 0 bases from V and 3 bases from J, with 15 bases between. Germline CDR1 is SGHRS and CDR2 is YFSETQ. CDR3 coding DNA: TGCGCCAGCAGCTTGGTCCCGGACAGACAAAAAGAGACCCAGTACTTC. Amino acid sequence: CASSLVPDRQKETQYF. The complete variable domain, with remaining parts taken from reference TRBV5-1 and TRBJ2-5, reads KAGVTQTPRYLIKTRGQQVTLSCSPISGHRSVSWYQQTPGQGLQFLFEYFSETQRNKGNFPGRFSGRQFSNSRSEMNVSTLELGDSALYLCASSLVPDRQKETQYFGPGTRLLVL.

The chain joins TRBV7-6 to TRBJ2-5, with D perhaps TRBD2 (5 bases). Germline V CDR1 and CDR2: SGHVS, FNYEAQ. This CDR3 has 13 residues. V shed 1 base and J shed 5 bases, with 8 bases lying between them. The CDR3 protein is CASSLERGETQYF. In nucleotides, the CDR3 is TGTGCCAGCAGCTTAGAGAGAGGGGAGACCCAGTACTTC.

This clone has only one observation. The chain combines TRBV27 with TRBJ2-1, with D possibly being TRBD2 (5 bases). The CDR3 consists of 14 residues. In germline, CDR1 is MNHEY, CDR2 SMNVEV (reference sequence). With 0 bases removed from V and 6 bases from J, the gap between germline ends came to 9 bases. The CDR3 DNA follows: TGTGCCAGCAGTTTATCGGCGAGGGTCAATGAGCAGTTCTTC. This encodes CASSLSARVNEQFF.

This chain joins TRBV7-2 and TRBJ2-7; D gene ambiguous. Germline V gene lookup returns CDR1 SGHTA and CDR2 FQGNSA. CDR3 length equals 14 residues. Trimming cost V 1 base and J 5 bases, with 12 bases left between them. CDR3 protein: CASSLGDFIDEQYF. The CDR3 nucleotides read TGTGCCAGCAGCTTAGGGGATTTTATCGACGAGCAGTACTTC.

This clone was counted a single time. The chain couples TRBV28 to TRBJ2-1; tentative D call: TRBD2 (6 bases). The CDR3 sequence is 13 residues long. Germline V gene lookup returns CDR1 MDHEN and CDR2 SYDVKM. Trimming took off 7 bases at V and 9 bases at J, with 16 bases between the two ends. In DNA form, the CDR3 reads TGTGCCAGCACCCCGGGGGTGGGCATTGAGCAGTTCTTC. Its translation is CASTPGVGIEQFF.

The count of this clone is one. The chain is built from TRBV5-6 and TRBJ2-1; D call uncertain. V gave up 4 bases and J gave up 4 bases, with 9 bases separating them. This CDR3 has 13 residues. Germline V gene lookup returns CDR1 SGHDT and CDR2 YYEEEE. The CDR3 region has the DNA TGTGCCAGCAGCCTGGCTCAGTACAATGAGCAGTTCTTC. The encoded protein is CASSLAQYNEQFF.

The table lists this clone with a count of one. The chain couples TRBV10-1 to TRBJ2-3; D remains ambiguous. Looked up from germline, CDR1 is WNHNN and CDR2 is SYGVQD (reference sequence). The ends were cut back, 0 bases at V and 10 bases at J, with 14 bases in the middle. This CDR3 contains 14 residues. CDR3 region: CASSESWTLQAQYF. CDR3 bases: TGCGCCAGCAGTGAGTCCTGGACCCTTCAGGCGCAGTATTTT.

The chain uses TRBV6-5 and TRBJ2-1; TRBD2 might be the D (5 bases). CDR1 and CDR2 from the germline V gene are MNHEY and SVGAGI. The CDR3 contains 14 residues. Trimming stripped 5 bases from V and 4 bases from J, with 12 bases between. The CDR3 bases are TGTGCCAGCAGTCCCGAACCGGGATACAATGAGCAGTTCTTC. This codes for CASSPEPGYNEQFF.